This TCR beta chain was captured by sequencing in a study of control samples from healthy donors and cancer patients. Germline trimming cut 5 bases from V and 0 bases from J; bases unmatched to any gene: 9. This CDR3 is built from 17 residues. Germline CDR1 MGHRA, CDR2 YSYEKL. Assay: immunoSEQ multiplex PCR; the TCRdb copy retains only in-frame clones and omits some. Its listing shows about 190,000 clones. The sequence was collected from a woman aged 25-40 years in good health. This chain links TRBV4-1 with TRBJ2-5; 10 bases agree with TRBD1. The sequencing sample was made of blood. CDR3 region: CASSDRDRGVNQETQYF. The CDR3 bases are TGCGCCAGCAGCGACCGGGACAGGGGAGTTAACCAAGAGACCCAGTACTTC.